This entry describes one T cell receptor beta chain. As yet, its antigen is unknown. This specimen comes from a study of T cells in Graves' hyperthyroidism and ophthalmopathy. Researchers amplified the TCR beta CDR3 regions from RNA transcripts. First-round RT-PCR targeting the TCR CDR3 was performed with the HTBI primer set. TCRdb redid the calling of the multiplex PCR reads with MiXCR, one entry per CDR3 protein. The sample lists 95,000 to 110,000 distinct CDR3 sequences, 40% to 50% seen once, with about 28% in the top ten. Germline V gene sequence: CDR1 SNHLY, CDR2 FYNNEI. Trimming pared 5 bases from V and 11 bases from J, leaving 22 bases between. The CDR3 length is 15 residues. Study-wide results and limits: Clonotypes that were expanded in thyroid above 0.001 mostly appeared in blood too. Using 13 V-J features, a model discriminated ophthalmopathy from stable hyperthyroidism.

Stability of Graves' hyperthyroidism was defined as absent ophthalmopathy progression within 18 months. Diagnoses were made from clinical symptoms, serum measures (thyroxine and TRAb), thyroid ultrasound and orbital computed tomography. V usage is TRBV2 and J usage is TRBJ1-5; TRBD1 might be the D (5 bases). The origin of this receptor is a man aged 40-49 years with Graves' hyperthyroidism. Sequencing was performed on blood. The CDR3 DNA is TGTGCCAGCAGTCCCCATTGGCGGGGGGGGGAGACCCAGCATTTT. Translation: CASSPHWRGGETQHF.